This T cell receptor beta chain comes out of a study of regulatory T cells in long-lasting Graves disease. This clonotype was detected only a few times. The length of the CDR3 is 14 residues. Germline CDR1 MDHEN, CDR2 SYDVKM. Trimming cost V 5 bases and J 8 bases; bases outside gene matches: 7. Sequencing libraries for TCR beta were prepared with iRepertoire HTBI primers and Arm-PCR of CDR3 regions. In TCRdb, the multiplex PCR reads were re-called with MiXCR into one record per CDR3 protein. The sample records 400,000 to 450,000 distinct CDR3 sequences, roughly 15% being singletons. The time point is: newly diagnosed GD, antithyroid drugs for less than 3 months. With RNA extracted from PBMCs as input, the TCR library was made. The data also belong to a second study, concerning T cells in Graves' hyperthyroidism and ophthalmopathy. Per that paper: Absence of ophthalmopathy progression within 18 months defined stable Graves' hyperthyroidism. Primed by the HTBI set, a first-round RT-PCR was run on the TCR CDR3. Separating ophthalmopathy from stable hyperthyroidism was achieved by a 13 V-J model.

The sequences come from peripheral blood mononuclear cells (PBMCs), collected at new diagnosis, from a patient treated with antithyroid drugs. The chain combines TRBV28 with TRBJ2-4; 9 bases are a match to TRBD1. The receptor comes from a woman aged 25-40 years with Graves disease. This CDR3 is CASSPSWTGDIQYF. CDR3 DNA sequence: TGTGCCAGCAGTCCCTCCTGGACAGGGGACATTCAGTACTTC.